What follows describes a single TCR beta chain. No antigen is known for it. The germline gives CDR1 DFQATT, CDR2 SNEGSKA (reference sequence). This CDR3 region has 13 residues. The data originate from a study of T cells expressing NK-cell markers. On the study more broadly: Sorted T-cell subsets CD3+CD56+NKG2C+, CD3+CD56+NKG2C- and CD3+CD56-NKG2C+ were TCR beta-sequenced. Study-wide findings and caveats: Of the CD8+ T cells in six or seven donors, roughly 1.0-7.0% belonged to dominant NKG2C+ clonotypes.

Template switching by 5'RACE with UMIs generated the TCR beta cDNA. TCRdb reprocessed the 5' RACE reads, with one entry per CDR3 protein and no DNA. The repertoire table contains about 400,000 distinct CDR3 sequences. The chain has TRBV20-1 and TRBJ2-1; TCRdb proposes TRBD1, but this gene call is untestable without DNA. The sequencing input was blood T cells: a sorted CD56 or NKG2C T cell subset, CD4+ or CD8+ T cells, or bulk PBMC T cells (not recorded which). The clonotype originates from a woman aged 45-65 years in good health. The chain's CDR3 is CSVQGLGVNEQFF.